The entry below describes one TCR beta chain. These data come from a study of control samples from healthy donors and cancer patients. This CDR3 contains 12 residues. Looked up from germline, CDR1 is MDHEN and CDR2 is SYDVKM. V gave up 6 bases and J gave up 2 bases, with 5 bases separating them. Assay used: immunoSEQ multiplex PCR; TCRdb lists only in-frame clones, some missing. The table includes about 130,000 clones, around 90% detected once. Sequences were obtained from blood. The rearrangement joins TRBV28 to TRBJ2-1; D unresolved. The receptor's source is a man between 18 and 35 years old in good health. This CDR3 is CASSRAYNEQFF. In DNA form, the CDR3 reads TGTGCCAGCAGCCGTGCCTACAATGAGCAGTTCTTC.